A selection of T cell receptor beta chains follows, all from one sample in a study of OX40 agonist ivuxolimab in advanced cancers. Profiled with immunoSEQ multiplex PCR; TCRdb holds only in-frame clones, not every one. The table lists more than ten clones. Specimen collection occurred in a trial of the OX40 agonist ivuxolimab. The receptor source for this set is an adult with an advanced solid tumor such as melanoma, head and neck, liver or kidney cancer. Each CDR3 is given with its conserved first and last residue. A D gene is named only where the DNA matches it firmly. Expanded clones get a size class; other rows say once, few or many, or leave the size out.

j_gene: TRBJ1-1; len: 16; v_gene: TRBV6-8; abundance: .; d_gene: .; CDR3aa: CASTKTGRPLDTEAFF; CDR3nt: TGTGCCAGCACCAAAACAGGGAGACCCTTGGACACTGAAGCTTTCTTT
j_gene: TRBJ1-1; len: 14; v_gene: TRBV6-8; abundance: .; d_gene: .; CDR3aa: CASSVRALTPEAFF; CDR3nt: TGTGCCAGCAGTGTCCGGGCCCTGACCCCTGAAGCTTTCTTT
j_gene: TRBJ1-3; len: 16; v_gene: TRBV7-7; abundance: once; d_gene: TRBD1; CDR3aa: CASSGPGQGAGNTIYF; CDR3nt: TGTGCCAGCAGCGGACCGGGACAGGGGGCTGGAAACACCATATATTTT
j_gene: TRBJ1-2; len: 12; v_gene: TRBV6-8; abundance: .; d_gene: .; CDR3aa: CASSYRGGGYTF; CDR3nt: TGTGCCAGCAGTTACCGAGGGGGAGGCTACACCTTC